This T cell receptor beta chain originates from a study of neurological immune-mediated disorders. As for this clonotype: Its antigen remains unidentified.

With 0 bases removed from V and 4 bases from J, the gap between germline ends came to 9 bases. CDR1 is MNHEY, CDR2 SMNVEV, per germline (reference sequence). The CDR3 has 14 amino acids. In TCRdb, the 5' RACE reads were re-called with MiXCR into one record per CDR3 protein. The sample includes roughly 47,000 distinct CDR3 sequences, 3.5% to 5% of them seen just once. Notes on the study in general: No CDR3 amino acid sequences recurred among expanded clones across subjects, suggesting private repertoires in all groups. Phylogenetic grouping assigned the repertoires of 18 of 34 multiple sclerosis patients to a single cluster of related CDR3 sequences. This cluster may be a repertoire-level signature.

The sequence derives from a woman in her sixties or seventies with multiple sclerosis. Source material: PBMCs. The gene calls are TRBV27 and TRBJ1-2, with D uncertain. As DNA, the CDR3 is TGTGCCAGCAGTTTATCGAGGGAAATCTATGGCTACACCTTC. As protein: CASSLSREIYGYTF.